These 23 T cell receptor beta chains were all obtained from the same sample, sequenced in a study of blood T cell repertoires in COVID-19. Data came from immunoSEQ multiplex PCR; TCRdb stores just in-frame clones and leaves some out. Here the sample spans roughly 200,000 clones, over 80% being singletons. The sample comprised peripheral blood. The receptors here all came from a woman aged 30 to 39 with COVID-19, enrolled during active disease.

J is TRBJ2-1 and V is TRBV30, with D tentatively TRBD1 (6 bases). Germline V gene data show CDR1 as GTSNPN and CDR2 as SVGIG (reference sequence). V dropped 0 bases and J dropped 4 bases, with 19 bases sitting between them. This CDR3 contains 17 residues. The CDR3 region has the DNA TGTGCCTGGAGTGTAAGGACAGAGAACCGTTGGTACAATGAGCAGTTCTTC. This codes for CAWSVRTENRWYNEQFF.

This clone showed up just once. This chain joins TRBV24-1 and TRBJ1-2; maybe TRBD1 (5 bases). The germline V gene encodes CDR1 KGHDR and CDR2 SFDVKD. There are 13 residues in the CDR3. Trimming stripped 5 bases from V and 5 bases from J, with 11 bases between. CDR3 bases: TGTGCCACCAGTGGCACAGGATTATATGGCTACACCTTC. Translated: CATSGTGLYGYTF.

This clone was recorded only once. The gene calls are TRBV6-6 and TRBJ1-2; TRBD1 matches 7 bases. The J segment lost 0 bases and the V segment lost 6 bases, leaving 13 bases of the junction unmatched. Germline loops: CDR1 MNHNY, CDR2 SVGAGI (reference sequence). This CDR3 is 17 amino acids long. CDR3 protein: CASSRIQRTGSNYGYTF. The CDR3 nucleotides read TGTGCCAGCAGCCGAATCCAACGGACAGGTTCTAACTATGGCTACACCTTC.

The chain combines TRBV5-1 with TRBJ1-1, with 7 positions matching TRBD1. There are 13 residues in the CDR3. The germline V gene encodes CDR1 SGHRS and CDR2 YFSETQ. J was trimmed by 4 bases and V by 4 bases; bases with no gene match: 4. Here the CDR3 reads CASSAQGGTEAFF. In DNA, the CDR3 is TGCGCCAGCAGCGCCCAGGGGGGCACTGAAGCTTTCTTT.

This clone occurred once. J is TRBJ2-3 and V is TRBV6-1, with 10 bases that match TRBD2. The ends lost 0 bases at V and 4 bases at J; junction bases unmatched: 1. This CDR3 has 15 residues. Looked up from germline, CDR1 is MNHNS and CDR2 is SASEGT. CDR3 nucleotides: TGTGCCAGCAGTGAAGCAGCGGGGGGGCCAGATACGCAGTATTTT. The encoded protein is CASSEAAGGPDTQYF.

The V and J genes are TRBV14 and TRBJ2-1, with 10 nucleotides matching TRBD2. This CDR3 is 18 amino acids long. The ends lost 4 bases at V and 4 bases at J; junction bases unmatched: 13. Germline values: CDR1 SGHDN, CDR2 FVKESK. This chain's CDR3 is CASSPARASGSRYNEQFF. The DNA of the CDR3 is TGTGCCAGCAGCCCGGCCAGGGCTAGCGGGAGTAGATACAATGAGCAGTTCTTC.

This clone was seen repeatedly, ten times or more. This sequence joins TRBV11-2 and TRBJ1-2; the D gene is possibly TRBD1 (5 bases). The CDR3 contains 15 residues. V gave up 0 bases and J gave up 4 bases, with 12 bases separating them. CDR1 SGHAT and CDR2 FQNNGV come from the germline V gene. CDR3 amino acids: CASSLDFDSSYGYTF. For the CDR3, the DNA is TGTGCCAGCAGCTTAGATTTTGACAGTAGCTATGGCTACACCTTC.

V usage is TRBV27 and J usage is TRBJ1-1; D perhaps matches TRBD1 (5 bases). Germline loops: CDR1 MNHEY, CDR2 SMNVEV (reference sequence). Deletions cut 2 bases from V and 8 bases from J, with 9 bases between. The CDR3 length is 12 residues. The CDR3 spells CASSLGQGEAFF. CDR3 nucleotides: TGTGCCAGCAGTTTAGGGCAGGGAGAAGCTTTCTTT.

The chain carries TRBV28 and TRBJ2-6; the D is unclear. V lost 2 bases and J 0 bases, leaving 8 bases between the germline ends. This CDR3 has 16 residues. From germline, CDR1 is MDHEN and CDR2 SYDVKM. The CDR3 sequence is CASSLAGSSGANVLTF. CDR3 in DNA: TGTGCCAGCAGTTTAGCAGGTTCCTCTGGGGCCAACGTCCTGACTTTC.

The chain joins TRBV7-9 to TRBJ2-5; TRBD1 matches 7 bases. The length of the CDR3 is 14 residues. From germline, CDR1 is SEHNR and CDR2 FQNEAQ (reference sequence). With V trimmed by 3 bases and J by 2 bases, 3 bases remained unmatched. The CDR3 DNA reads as TGTGCCAGCAGCTTTTTGGGACAGCAAGAGACCCAGTACTTC. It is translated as CASSFLGQQETQYF.

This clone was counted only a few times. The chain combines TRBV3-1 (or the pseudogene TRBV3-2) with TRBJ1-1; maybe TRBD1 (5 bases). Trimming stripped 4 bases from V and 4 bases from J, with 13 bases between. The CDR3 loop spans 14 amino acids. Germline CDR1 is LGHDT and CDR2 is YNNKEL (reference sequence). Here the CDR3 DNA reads TGTGCCAGCAGCCCCGGGCCCGGGGGCACTGAAGCTTTCTTT. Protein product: CASSPGPGGTEAFF.

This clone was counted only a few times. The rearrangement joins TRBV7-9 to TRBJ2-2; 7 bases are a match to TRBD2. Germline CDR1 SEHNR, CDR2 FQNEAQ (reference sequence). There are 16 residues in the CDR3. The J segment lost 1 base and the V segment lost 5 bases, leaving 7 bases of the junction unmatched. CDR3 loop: CASSPGSGVNTGELFF. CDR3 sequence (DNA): TGTGCCAGCAGCCCCGGGAGCGGGGTGAACACCGGGGAGCTGTTTTTT.

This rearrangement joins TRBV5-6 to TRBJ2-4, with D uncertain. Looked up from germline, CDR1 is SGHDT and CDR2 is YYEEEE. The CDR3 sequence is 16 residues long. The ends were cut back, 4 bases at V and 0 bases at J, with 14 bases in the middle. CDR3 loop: CASSISSALAKNIQYF. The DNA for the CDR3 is TGTGCCAGCAGCATTAGCAGTGCGCTAGCCAAAAACATTCAGTACTTC.

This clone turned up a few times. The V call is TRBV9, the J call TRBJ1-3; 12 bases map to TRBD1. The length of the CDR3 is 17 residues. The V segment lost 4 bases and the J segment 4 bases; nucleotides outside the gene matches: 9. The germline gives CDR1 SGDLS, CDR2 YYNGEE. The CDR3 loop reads CASSPRLGQGAGNTIYF. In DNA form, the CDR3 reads TGTGCCAGCAGCCCAAGACTGGGACAGGGGGCGGGAAACACCATATATTTT.

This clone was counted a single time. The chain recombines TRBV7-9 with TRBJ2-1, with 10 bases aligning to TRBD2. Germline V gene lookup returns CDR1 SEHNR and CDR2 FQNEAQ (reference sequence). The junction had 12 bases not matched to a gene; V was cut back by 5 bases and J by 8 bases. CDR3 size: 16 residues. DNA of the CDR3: TGTGCCAGCAGCCGCCCCCCTAGCGGGAGAAGGCATGAGCAGTTCTTC. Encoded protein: CASSRPPSGRRHEQFF.

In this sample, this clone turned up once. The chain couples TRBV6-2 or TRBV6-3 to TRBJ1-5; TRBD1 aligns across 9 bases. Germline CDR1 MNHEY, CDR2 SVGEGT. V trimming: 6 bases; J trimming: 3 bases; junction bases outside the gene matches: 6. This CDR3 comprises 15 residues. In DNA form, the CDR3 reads TGTGCCAGCAGCTCCCGGGACAGGGTCAATCAGCCCCAGCATTTT. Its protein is CASSSRDRVNQPQHF.

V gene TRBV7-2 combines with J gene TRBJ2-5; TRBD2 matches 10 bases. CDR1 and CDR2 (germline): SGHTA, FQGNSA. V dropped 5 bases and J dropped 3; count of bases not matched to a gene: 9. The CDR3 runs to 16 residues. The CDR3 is CASSHNLGLAEETQYF. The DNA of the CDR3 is TGTGCCAGCAGCCACAACCTCGGACTAGCGGAAGAGACCCAGTACTTC.

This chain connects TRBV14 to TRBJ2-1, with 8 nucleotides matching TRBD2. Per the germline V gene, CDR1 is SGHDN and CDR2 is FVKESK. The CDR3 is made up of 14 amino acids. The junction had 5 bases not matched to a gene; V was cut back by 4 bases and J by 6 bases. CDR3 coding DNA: TGTGCCAGCAGCCGAGCGGGGGCCGGCAATGAGCAGTTCTTC. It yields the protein CASSRAGAGNEQFF.

The CDR3 is CASRLGRARTEAFF. The CDR3 DNA sequence: TGTGCCAGCCGATTAGGGAGGGCAAGAACTGAAGCTTTCTTT. The chain joins TRBV2 to TRBJ1-1; unclear D gene. Trimming took off 8 bases at V and 5 bases at J, with 18 bases between the two ends. Germline V lookup: CDR1 SNHLY, CDR2 FYNNEI. The CDR3 consists of 14 residues.

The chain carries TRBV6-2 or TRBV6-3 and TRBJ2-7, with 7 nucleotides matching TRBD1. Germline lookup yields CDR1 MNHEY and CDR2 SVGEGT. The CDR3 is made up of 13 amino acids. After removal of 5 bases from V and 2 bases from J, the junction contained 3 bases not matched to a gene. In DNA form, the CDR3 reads TGTGCCAGCAGTGTCGGGACAGCCTACGAGCAGTACTTC. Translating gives CASSVGTAYEQYF.

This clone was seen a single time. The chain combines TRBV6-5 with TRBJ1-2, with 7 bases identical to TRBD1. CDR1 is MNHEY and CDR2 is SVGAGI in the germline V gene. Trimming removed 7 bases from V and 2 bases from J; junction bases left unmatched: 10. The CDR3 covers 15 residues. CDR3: CASTASWTGNYGYTF. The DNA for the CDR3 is TGTGCCAGCACCGCCTCTTGGACAGGAAACTATGGCTACACCTTC.

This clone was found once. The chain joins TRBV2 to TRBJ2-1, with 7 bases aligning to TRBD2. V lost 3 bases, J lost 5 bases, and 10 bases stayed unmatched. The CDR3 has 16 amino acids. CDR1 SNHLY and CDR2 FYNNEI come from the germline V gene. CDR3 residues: CASSERLAEPNNEQFF. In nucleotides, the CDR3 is TGTGCCAGCAGTGAGAGGCTAGCGGAACCAAACAATGAGCAGTTCTTC.

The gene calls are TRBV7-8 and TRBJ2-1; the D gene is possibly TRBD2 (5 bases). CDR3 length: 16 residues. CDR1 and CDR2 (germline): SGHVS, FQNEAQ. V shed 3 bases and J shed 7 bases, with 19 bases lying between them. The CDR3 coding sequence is TGTGCCAGCAGCTTGCCCGGAGGTTACGGAAGGAATGAGCAGTTCTTC. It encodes CASSLPGGYGRNEQFF.